The clone carrying this T cell receptor beta chain has a handful of counts. CDR3 length equals 13 residues. Between the trimmed V and J ends, which lost 5 bases and 8 bases, there was a span of 13 bases. Germline V lookup: CDR1 MDHEN, CDR2 SYDVKM. Original handling: Estimation of nucleated cell counts was performed using reference gene primer amplification. The assay was immunoSEQ multiplex PCR, and TCRdb's table has in-frame clones only and misses some. The V and J calls and clone size were taken over from that table, and D and trimming were inferred from the DNA. Of roughly 410,000 clones in the sample, more than 70% were seen once. The sample is drawn from a study of blood T cell repertoires in COVID-19.

This TCR derives from a woman aged 55-70 years with COVID-19, enrolled during active disease. The chain combines TRBV28 with TRBJ2-1, with D maybe TRBD2 (5 bases). The sequenced material came from peripheral blood. The chain's CDR3 is CASSAPSRDEQFF. The CDR3 nucleotides are TGTGCCAGCAGTGCCCCTAGCAGAGATGAGCAGTTCTTC.